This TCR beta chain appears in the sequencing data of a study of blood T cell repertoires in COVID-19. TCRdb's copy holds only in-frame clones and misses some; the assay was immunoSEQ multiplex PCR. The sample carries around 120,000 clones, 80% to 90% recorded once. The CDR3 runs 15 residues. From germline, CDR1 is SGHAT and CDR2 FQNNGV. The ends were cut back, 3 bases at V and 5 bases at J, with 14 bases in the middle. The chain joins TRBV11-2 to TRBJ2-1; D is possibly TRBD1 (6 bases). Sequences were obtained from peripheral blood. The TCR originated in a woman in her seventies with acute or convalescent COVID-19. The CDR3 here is CASSFPGTRDNEQFF. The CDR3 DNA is TGTGCCAGCAGCTTCCCCGGGACAAGAGACAATGAGCAGTTCTTC.